This TCR beta chain was retrieved from a study of T cells in Graves' hyperthyroidism and ophthalmopathy (dated by TCRdb to the late 2010s). Background on the whole study: Peripheral blood was collected at initial diagnosis, before any treatment. A discovery cohort of about a hundred patients, approximately 44 with Graves' ophthalmopathy and fewer than 65 with stable Graves' hyperthyroidism, was used to find distinguishing TCR V-J signatures. Whether ophthalmopathy could be predicted prospectively was tested in an independent validation cohort made up of 18 to 20 hyperthyroidism patients plus 17 patients who later progressed to ophthalmopathy. The roughly 90 discovery patients were divided at random into training and test sets in a 7:3 ratio. In several Graves' hyperthyroidism patients, the study also compared T-cell repertoires from thyroid tissue with T-cell repertoires from blood. Once sampling was done, hyperthyroidism patients were given methimazole at a starting dose of 30 mg daily, whereas ophthalmopathy patients were given high-dose intravenous methylprednisolone. TCR Vbeta CDR3 sequencing of approximately 140 peripheral blood samples (over 40 ophthalmopathy, about 74 hyperthyroidism and around 17 progressor patients) is reported in the paper.

A patient counted as having stable Graves' hyperthyroidism if no progression to ophthalmopathy occurred over 18 months of follow-up. Hyperthyroidism patients were newly diagnosed, had a disease duration of under 2 months, and were aged 18 to 65 years. Any patient with an uncontrolled infection, another autoimmune disease, pregnancy or lactation was excluded. Diagnoses were based on clinical symptoms, serum thyroxine and TRAb, thyroid ultrasound and orbital computed tomography. PBMCs were separated from 8 to 10 ml of fresh peripheral blood using Ficoll-Paque density gradient centrifugation. Trizol reagent was used to extract total RNA, and RNA quality was then checked on an Agilent 2100 Bioanalyzer. Points on this clonotype: The clone's antigen remains unknown. Per-base quality was not reported, and no clone a single base away is much larger than it.

The paper as a whole reports these results and caveats: A model built on a 13 V-J signature distinguished ophthalmopathy from stable hyperthyroidism, reaching 85% to 90% sensitivity and under 84% specificity in cross-validation and 80%/75% in testing. Blood samples also contained most of the expanded thyroid clonotypes (frequency above 0.001), which suggests that blood repertoires may reflect thyroid immune responses. Sample size was not statistically predetermined, and blinding of investigators to group allocation was not performed. In validation, the model predicted progression to ophthalmopathy with approximately 69% sensitivity and approximately 72% specificity, a median of around six months before onset.

Amplification of TCR beta CDR3 regions was carried out from RNA transcripts. For the first round of RT-PCR on the TCR CDR3, the HTBI primer set was used together with the Qiagen OneStep RT-PCR kit. Libraries were constructed in a second round of multiplex PCR, after which size selection and purification were carried out. The libraries were sequenced on an Illumina HiSeq2000 using paired-end 100 bp reads. The paper's processing steps were these. SOAPnuke was used to process the raw data, removing reads that contained adapters or uncalled bases, had a mean Phred below 15, or lacked an exact match to the constant primer or identifier. High-quality paired reads were merged with COPE v1.2.5, and unique nucleotide sequences were defined as clonotypes. MiTCR v1.1 was used to align clonotypes to the IMGT TRBV, TRBD and TRBJ reference segments. Only V-J combinations with frequency above 0.0001, covering 99.2% of repertoires, were analysed. A TCS score was defined as the ratio of F50 (clonal expansion) to E x V (chaos), with BLOSUM62-based TCRdist applied between CDR3 peptides within each V-J. Welch's t-statistics and random forest reduced 500 to 550 V-J features to roughly 13, which were used in a naive Bayes classifier (R e1071). The public reads were quality trimmed at Q25 with fastp and then assembled into clones with MiXCR by TCRdb, keeping productive beta chains. Identical CDR3 protein sequences are pooled into one entry, listed with their most common genes and DNA. These V and J calls derive from TCRdb rather than the authors' analysis. The sample table shows about 200,000 distinct CDR3 sequences, and approximately 17% are seen once. The ten largest clones capture approximately 50% of the sample.

The TCR sequence derives from a man aged 45-65 years with Graves' hyperthyroidism. Source material: blood.

In nucleotide form, the sequence is TGCAGTGCTCAAACAGGGGGGAATTCACCCCTCCACTTT. This codes for CSAQTGGNSPLHF. The V and J genes are TRBV20-1 and TRBJ1-6; 8 central bases correspond to TRBD1. CDR1 and CDR2 are read off the germline V gene (reference sequence) as DFQATT and SNEGSKA. There are 13 amino acids in the CDR3, from cysteine to phenylalanine inclusive. Only the CDR3 part of the read is kept: 39 bases, read in frame from the first base. V is pruned by 5 bases and J by 7 bases, leaving 4 bases of the junction without a gene match.